This T cell receptor beta chain appears in the sequencing data of a study of T-cell reconstitution after alpha-beta-depleted transplantation in children. This CDR3 comprises 13 residues. Trimming removed 5 bases from V and 6 bases from J; junction bases left unmatched: 4. CDR1 is SGDLS and CDR2 is YYNGEE in the germline V gene. Findings and limits, study-wide: The origin of alpha-beta T cells about two months after transplant was reportedly several hundred expanded graft clones. Some patients' high day-60 TCRbeta diversity was traced to surviving recipient T cells and thymic progenitors. Diversity and T-cell counts at one year after transplant derived mostly from new T cells.

Preparation of the TCRbeta library involved a method that used unique molecular identifiers. TCRdb used MiXCR to reprocess the PCR reads, holding one entry per CDR3 protein. The sample records approximately 500,000 distinct CDR3 sequences, about a quarter being singletons. This clonotype was observed a handful of times. No antigen is known for it. The rearrangement links TRBV9 to TRBJ2-1, with 8 bases matching TRBD2. The material was PBMCs, obtained before TCRalphabeta/CD19-depleted stem cell transplant. The TCR comes from a boy under three years old with Wiskott-Aldrich syndrome, due to receive a stem cell transplant. Here the CDR3 DNA reads TGTGCCAGCAGTCGGGAGGGCCTCAATGAGCAGTTCTTC. It codes for CASSREGLNEQFF.